This is a list of T cell receptor beta chains from one sample in a study of CD8+ T cells in alopecia areata. Sequencing used immunoSEQ multiplex PCR; TCRdb keeps in-frame clones, though not all of them. The sample lists 180,000 or so clones; about 51% were seen once. Sample: CD8+ T cells sorted from blood, taken at roughly week 52, from a patient treated with tofacitinib. These receptors were obtained from a human donor with alopecia areata. Both conserved end residues are part of each CDR3. Each record gives: J gene, D gene, clone size, CDR3 length, V gene, CDR3 protein, CDR3 DNA. A D gene is named only where the DNA matches it firmly. Only some rows state a clone size, as once, few, many or a class for expanded clones.

TRBJ1-6 | NA | many | 12 | TRBV30 | CAWTLANSPLHF | TGTGCCTGGACACTTGCTAATTCACCCCTCCACTTT
TRBJ1-1 | TRBD1 | NA | 14 | TRBV4-1 | CASSQEDRATEAFF | TGCGCCAGCAGCCAAGAGGACAGGGCCACTGAAGCTTTCTTT
TRBJ2-5 | NA | NA | 15 | TRBV2 | CASSEALEGAETQYF | TGTGCCAGCAGTGAAGCGCTGGAGGGCGCAGAGACCCAGTACTTC
TRBJ1-4 | TRBD1 | NA | 13 | TRBV5-4 | CASTGGRGEKLFF | TGTGCCAGCACAGGGGGCCGAGGTGAAAAACTGTTTTTT
TRBJ2-2 | NA | NA | 12 | TRBV6-5 | CASSTWTGELFF | TGTGCCAGCAGTACATGGACCGGGGAGCTGTTTTTT
TRBJ2-1 | NA | NA | 16 | TRBV14 | CASSQVAELPYNEQFF | TGTGCCAGCAGCCAAGTTGCAGAACTACCCTACAATGAGCAGTTCTTC
TRBJ2-7 | TRBD2 | NA | 17 | TRBV7-9 | CASSPPGERGPPYEQYF | TGTGCCAGCAGCCCCCCAGGGGAGCGGGGGCCGCCCTACGAGCAGTACTTC
TRBJ2-7 | TRBD1 | NA | 15 | TRBV27 | CASSTTGTGSYEQYF | TGTGCCAGCAGCACAACCGGGACAGGCTCCTACGAGCAGTACTTC
TRBJ1-2 | TRBD1 | NA | 13 | TRBV30 | CAWSEGQGRGYTF | TGTGCCTGGAGCGAGGGACAGGGACGCGGCTACACCTTC
TRBJ1-2 | NA | NA | 13 | TRBV29-1 | CSVFRTGNYGYTF | TGCAGCGTTTTCCGGACGGGGAACTATGGCTACACCTTC